This T cell receptor beta chain was found in a study of cytomegalovirus exposure and HLA in healthy donors. V was clipped by 5 bases and J by 2 bases; unmatched bases: 6. Germline V gives CDR1 SGHTA, CDR2 FQGNSA. The CDR3 loop spans 15 amino acids. As for this clone: The antigen is unknown.

Primers included in the PCR were 60 Vbeta and 13 Jbeta primers. Using immunoSEQ multiplex PCR, the repertoire was profiled, and TCRdb retains in-frame clones only, with some absent. In the table there are about 150,000 clones, 80% of which are singletons. Study results and limitations: CMV serostatus was the sole immune exposure information available.

The chain is built from TRBV7-2 and TRBJ2-7; 10 nucleotides agree with TRBD2. This clonotype was obtained from a woman in her thirties or forties in good health and CMV-seropositive. The sample consisted of PBMCs. As DNA, the CDR3 is TGTGCCAGCAGCAAACGGACTAGCGGCACCTACGAGCAGTACTTC. Encoded protein: CASSKRTSGTYEQYF. Based on the CDR3 plus reference TRBV7-2 and TRBJ2-7, the full variable domain is GAGVSQSPSNKVTEKGKDVELRCDPISGHTALYWYRQSLGQGLEFLIYFQGNSAPDKSGLPSDRFSAERTGGSVSTLTIQRTQQEDSAVYLCASSKRTSGTYEQYFGPGTRLTVT.